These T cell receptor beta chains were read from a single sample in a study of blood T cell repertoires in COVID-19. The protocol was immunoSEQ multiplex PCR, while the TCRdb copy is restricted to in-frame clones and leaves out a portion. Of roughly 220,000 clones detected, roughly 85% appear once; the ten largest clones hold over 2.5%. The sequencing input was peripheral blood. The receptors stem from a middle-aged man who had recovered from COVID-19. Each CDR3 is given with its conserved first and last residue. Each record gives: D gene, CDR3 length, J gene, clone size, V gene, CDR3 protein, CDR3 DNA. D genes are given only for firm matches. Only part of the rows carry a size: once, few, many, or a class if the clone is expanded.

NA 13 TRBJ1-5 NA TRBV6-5 CASRADSVKPQHF TGTGCCAGCAGAGCGGACAGCGTAAAGCCCCAGCATTTT
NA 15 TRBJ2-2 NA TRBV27 CASSFVSGNTGELFF TGTGCCAGCAGTTTCGTTAGCGGTAACACCGGGGAGCTGTTTTTT
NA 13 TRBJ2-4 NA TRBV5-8 CASSSLAKNIQYF TGTGCCAGCAGCTCCCTAGCCAAAAACATTCAGTACTTC
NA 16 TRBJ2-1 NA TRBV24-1 CATSASSGAYYNEQFF TGTGCCACCAGTGCTAGTAGCGGAGCCTATTACAATGAGCAGTTCTTC
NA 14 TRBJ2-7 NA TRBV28 CASENSAPPYEQYF TGTGCCAGCGAAAATAGCGCCCCCCCTTACGAGCAGTACTTC
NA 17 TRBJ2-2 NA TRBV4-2 CASSQVFQGSRTGELFF TGTGCCAGCAGCCAAGTATTCCAGGGAAGTAGGACCGGGGAGCTGTTTTTT
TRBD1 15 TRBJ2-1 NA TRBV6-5 CASRAGTGAYNEQFF TGTGCCAGCAGGGCGGGGACAGGGGCGTACAATGAGCAGTTCTTC
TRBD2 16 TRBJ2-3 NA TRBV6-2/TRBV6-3 CASSAKGLDSTDTQYF TGTGCCAGCAGTGCGAAGGGACTAGACAGTACAGATACGCAGTATTTT
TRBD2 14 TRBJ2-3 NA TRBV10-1 CASSEAGGPHTQYF TGCGCCAGCAGTGAGGCGGGAGGGCCTCATACGCAGTATTTT
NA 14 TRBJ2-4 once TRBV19 CASSITGLENIQYF TGTGCCAGTAGTATTACGGGACTCGAAAACATTCAGTACTTC
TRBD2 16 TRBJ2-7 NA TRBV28 CASSPSSSGRAYEQYF TGTGCCAGCAGTCCGTCGTCTAGCGGGAGGGCGTACGAGCAGTACTTC
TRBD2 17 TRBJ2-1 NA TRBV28 CASSPPWGSGSGNEQFF TGTGCCAGCAGTCCACCTTGGGGTAGCGGGAGTGGCAATGAGCAGTTCTTC
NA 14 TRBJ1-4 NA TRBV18 CASSPRQTNEKLFF TGTGCCAGCTCACCTCGACAGACTAATGAAAAACTGTTTTTT
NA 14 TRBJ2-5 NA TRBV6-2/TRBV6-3 CASSYERRAKTQYF TGTGCCAGCAGTTATGAGAGGCGGGCTAAGACCCAGTACTTC
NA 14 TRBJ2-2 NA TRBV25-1 CASRAGANTGELFF TGTGCCAGCAGGGCAGGGGCCAACACCGGGGAGCTGTTTTTT
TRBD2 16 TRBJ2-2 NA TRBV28 CASSLSGSESTGELFF TGTGCCAGCAGTTTGAGCGGGAGTGAATCCACCGGGGAGCTGTTTTTT
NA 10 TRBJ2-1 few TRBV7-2 CASGNNEQFF TGTGCCAGCGGCAACAATGAGCAGTTCTTC
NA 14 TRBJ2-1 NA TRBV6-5 CASVDSSSYNEQFF TGTGCCAGCGTAGACTCGAGCTCCTACAATGAGCAGTTCTTC
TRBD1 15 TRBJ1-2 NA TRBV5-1 CASSSGQAANYGYTF TGCGCCAGCAGCTCCGGACAGGCAGCTAACTATGGCTACACCTTC
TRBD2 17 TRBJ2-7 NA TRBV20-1 CSASNPGTSGRLYEQYF TGCAGTGCTAGTAACCCAGGCACTAGCGGGCGATTGTACGAGCAGTACTTC
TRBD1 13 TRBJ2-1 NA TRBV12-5 CASGLDRGHEQFF TGTGCTAGTGGCCTGGACAGGGGGCATGAGCAGTTCTTC
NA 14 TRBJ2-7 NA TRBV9 CASSVRDESYEQYF TGTGCCAGCAGCGTGCGGGACGAATCCTACGAGCAGTACTTC
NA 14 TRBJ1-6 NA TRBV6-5 CASSSIAGVSPLHF TGTGCCAGCAGTTCGATCGCAGGGGTATCACCCCTCCACTTT
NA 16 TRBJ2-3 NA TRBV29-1 CSVGGQQGPFGDTQYF TGCAGCGTTGGAGGGCAACAGGGTCCGTTCGGAGATACGCAGTATTTT
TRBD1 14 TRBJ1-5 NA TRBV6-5 CASSPQGVRQPQHF TGTGCCAGCAGCCCACAGGGGGTCAGACAGCCCCAGCATTTT
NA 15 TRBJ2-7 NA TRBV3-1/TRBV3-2 CASSQATGGTYEQYF TGTGCCAGCAGCCAAGCGACAGGTGGAACCTACGAGCAGTACTTC
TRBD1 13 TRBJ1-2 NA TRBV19 CASTATGNYGYTF TGTGCCAGTACCGCGACAGGGAACTATGGCTACACCTTC
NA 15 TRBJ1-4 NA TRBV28 CASRGRGMGNEKLFF TGTGCCAGCAGAGGGAGGGGGATGGGGAATGAAAAACTGTTTTTT
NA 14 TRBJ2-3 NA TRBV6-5 CASRSRVRTDTQYF TGTGCCAGCAGGAGCCGGGTCCGGACAGATACGCAGTATTTT
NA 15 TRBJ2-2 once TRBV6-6 CASSYSDPGTGELFF TGTGCCAGCAGTTACTCGGATCCGGGCACCGGGGAGCTGTTTTTT